The rows below give T cell receptor beta chains drawn from one sample of a study of CD8 T cells in ankylosing spondylitis. TCRdb redid the calling of the 5' RACE reads with MiXCR, one entry per CDR3 protein. The table has hundreds of thousands of distinct CDR3 sequences, about an eighth seen once. Sequencing was done on a sample of blood, either unsorted or a sorted T cell fraction (not recorded which). These receptors all stem from a male donor with ankylosing spondylitis. Both conserved end residues are part of each CDR3. A D gene is named only where the DNA matches it firmly. Clone sizes are given selectively: once, few, many, or a class where the clone is expanded.

TRBJ1-5,NA,14,few,TRBV4-2,TGTGCCAGCAGCCAGTGGGGGGCAGAACAGCCCCAGCATTTT,CASSQWGAEQPQHF
TRBJ2-1,TRBD2,15,few,TRBV15,TGTGCCACCAGCTCCCGCGGGGGGCCCTACAATGAGCAGTTCTTC,CATSSRGGPYNEQFF
TRBJ1-2,TRBD1,17,few,TRBV5-1,TGCGCCAGCAGCTTGGCCGGGGTGGACAGGGGCCCCTATGGCTACACCTTC,CASSLAGVDRGPYGYTF
TRBJ2-1,TRBD2,15,NA,TRBV7-9,TGTGCCAGCAGCTTATCTAGCGGGAGTCCCCCGGGGCAGTTCTTC,CASSLSSGSPPGQFF
TRBJ1-5,TRBD1,17,few,TRBV4-2,TGTGCCAGCAGCCAAGTGACAGGGTGGGATAGCAATCAGCCCCAGCATTTT,CASSQVTGWDSNQPQHF
TRBJ1-6,NA,17,few,TRBV10-3,TGTGCCATCAGTGGAGGACCGACAAGCTCCTATAATTCACCCCTCCACTTT,CAISGGPTSSYNSPLHF
TRBJ1-4,NA,15,NA,TRBV6-1,TGTGCCAGCAGTCCGAGTAGGGGGGGGCACGAAAAACTGTTTTTT,CASSPSRGGHEKLFF
TRBJ2-3,NA,15,many,TRBV7-6,TGTGCCAGCAGCCCGATGAGCCGAAGGACAGATACGCAGTATTTT,CASSPMSRRTDTQYF
TRBJ2-2,TRBD2,17,few,TRBV12-3/TRBV12-4,TGTGCCAGCAGATACGGACTAGCGGGCGTGAACACCGGGGAGCTGTTTTTT,CASRYGLAGVNTGELFF
TRBJ2-3,TRBD2,12,NA,TRBV30,TGTGCCTGGAGTTCGGGGGGAGATACGCAGTATTTT,CAWSSGGDTQYF
TRBJ2-2,NA,16,few,TRBV14,TGTGCCAGCAGCTCCCTGAGGGAATGGAACACCGGGGAGCTGTTTTTT,CASSSLREWNTGELFF
TRBJ2-5,TRBD2,16,NA,TRBV5-1,TGCGCCAGCAGCTTGGCCCCAGCGGGAGGGCCAGAGACCCAGTACTTC,CASSLAPAGGPETQYF
TRBJ1-6,NA,16,NA,TRBV5-1,TGCGCCAGCAGCTTGGGTGAAGGGCTCTATAATTCACCCCTCCACTTT,CASSLGEGLYNSPLHF
TRBJ2-7,TRBD2,15,NA,TRBV6-1,TGTGCCAGCAGTGAACAACTAGCGGGAACTTACGAGCAGTACTTC,CASSEQLAGTYEQYF
TRBJ2-1,TRBD2,16,many,TRBV27,TGTGCCAGCAGCCCCGGGACTAGCGGGAGCTACAATGAGCAGTTCTTC,CASSPGTSGSYNEQFF
TRBJ1-1,NA,14,few,TRBV20-1,TGCAGTGCTAAACAGGGAGTGGGGAGAACTGAAGCTTTCTTT,CSAKQGVGRTEAFF
TRBJ2-1,TRBD2,14,many,TRBV29-1,TGCAGCGTTGAACCTAGCGGGAGGCCCAATGAGCAGTTCTTC,CSVEPSGRPNEQFF
TRBJ2-3,TRBD2,13,once,TRBV27,TGTGCCGCCAGGCGACGGGGGGAGGATACGCAGTATTTT,CAARRRGEDTQYF
TRBJ1-5,NA,14,NA,TRBV16,TGTGCCAGCAGCCAAATTAATAGCAATCAGCCCCAGCATTTT,CASSQINSNQPQHF
TRBJ2-4,TRBD2,16,few,TRBV10-2,TGCGCCAGCAGCCCGGGACTAGACATAGCCAAAAACATTCAGTACTTC,CASSPGLDIAKNIQYF
TRBJ2-5,NA,13,few,TRBV20-1,TGCAGTGCTAGAGCGGGAGCGCCAGAGACCCAGTACTTC,CSARAGAPETQYF
TRBJ1-5,NA,15,NA,TRBV24-1,TGTGCCACCAGTGATGATGGGGGGAGCAATCAGCCCCAGCATTTT,CATSDDGGSNQPQHF
TRBJ2-1,NA,14,NA,TRBV10-1,TGCGCCAGCACTTCGGCTGGGGCCGGTGATGAGCAGTTCTTC,CASTSAGAGDEQFF
TRBJ1-2,NA,13,few,TRBV18,TGTGCCAGCTCCGATTGGGGGGCGACTGGCTACACCTTC,CASSDWGATGYTF
TRBJ1-4,NA,16,few,TRBV27,TGTGCCAGCAGTTTAGGCAGGGTATGGGCTAATGAAAAACTGTTTTTT,CASSLGRVWANEKLFF
TRBJ1-5,TRBD1,16,NA,TRBV19,TGTGCCAGTGGCGTGGGAACAGGGGGAGTCAATCAGCCCCAGCATTTT,CASGVGTGGVNQPQHF
TRBJ2-4,TRBD2,17,NA,TRBV7-9,TGTGCCAGCGCCCGACTTCGCGGGAGGGCTGGCAAAAACATTCAGTACTTC,CASARLRGRAGKNIQYF
TRBJ1-5,NA,13,few,TRBV5-6,TGTGCCAGCAGCTTCGGAGGGTCAGGGCCCCAGCATTTT,CASSFGGSGPQHF
TRBJ2-1,TRBD2,15,few,TRBV7-6,TGTGCCAGCAGCAGAGCCGGGACTAACTACAATGAGCAGTTCTTC,CASSRAGTNYNEQFF
TRBJ2-7,TRBD2,15,NA,TRBV20-1,TGCAGTTCTGAGAGTGGAGCGGGAGTAGGTAACGAGCAGTACTTC,CSSESGAGVGNEQYF
TRBJ2-7,TRBD2,15,NA,TRBV15,TGTGCCACCAGCAACCTAAGGGCCGCGGGGGGGGAGCAGTACTTC,CATSNLRAAGGEQYF
TRBJ2-3,NA,12,NA,TRBV2,TGTGCCAGCAGCGCCTACGGAGATACGCAGTATTTT,CASSAYGDTQYF
TRBJ2-1,NA,17,few,TRBV11-3,TGTGCCAGCAGCTTTCTCGAGGGTTTTAGCTCCTACAATGAGCAGTTCTTC,CASSFLEGFSSYNEQFF
TRBJ2-5,TRBD2,16,few,TRBV27,TGTGCCAGCAGTGCGGGGACTAGCGGGAGATCGAAGACCCAGTACTTC,CASSAGTSGRSKTQYF
TRBJ2-7,TRBD1,15,NA,TRBV7-9,TGTGCCAGCAGCCGGGGACAGGCAAGCTCCTACGAGCAGTACTTC,CASSRGQASSYEQYF